The clone carrying this T cell receptor (beta chain) showed up just a few times. Antigen unknown. Germline CDR1 reads GTSNPN; CDR2 reads SVGIG (reference sequence). This CDR3 is built from 17 residues. J was trimmed by 5 bases and V by 3 bases; bases with no gene match: 9. All of the isolated RNA was reverse transcribed, so expressed TCRB transcripts were sequenced. TCRdb keeps only in-frame clones here, not all; method: immunoSEQ multiplex PCR. The sample holds 250,000 to 300,000 clones, 13% to 15% seen once. These data belong to a study of beta chain features in type 1 diabetes. Looking at the study overall: Examination of sorted cells across all samples involved 100 million or so cells. The study, taken as a whole, reports: It was possible that PCR favored shorter templates, equally so in patients and controls. Within each of all four CD4+ subsets, Type 1 diabetes patients had TCRB CDR3s that were moderately but significantly shorter. Naive, central memory and Treg TCRB repertoires seemed to resemble each other more closely in patients than they did in healthy donors.

It was one heparinised blood draw, averaging about 120 mL, that each donor gave. The chain links TRBV30 to TRBJ2-1, with 14 bases identical to TRBD2. This sequence was found in a man aged 25 to 40 with type 1 diabetes. The specimen was naive CD4+ T cells from blood. The CDR3 DNA is TGTGCCTGGAGGGGGACTAGCGGGAGTGGGAGGAACAATGAGCAGTTCTTC. Translating it yields CAWRGTSGSGRNNEQFF. Filled out from reference TRBV30 and TRBJ2-1, the complete variable domain reads SQTIHQWPATLVQPVGSPLSLECTVEGTSNPNLYWYRQAAGRGLQLLFYSVGIGQISSEVPQNLSASRPQDRQFILSSKKLLLSDSGFYLCAWRGTSGSGRNNEQFFGPGTRLTVL.